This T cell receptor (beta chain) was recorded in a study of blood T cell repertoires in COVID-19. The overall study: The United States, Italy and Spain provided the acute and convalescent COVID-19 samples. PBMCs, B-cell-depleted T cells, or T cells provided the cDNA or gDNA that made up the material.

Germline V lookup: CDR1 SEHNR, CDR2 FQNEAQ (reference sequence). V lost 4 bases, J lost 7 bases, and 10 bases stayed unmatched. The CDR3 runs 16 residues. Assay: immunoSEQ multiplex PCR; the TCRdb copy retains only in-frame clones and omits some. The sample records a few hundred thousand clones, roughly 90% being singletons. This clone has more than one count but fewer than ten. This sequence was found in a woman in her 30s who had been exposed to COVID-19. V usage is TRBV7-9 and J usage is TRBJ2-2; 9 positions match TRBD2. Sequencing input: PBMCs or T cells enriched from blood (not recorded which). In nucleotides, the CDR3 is TGTGCCAGCAGCTCCAATCGCGGGAGGGAGAGCGGGGAGCTGTTTTTT. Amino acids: CASSSNRGRESGELFF.